This entry is about one TCR beta chain. The data were obtained in a study of T-cell reconstitution after alpha-beta-depleted transplantation in children. For TCRbeta, the library was prepared with unique molecular identifiers. MiXCR, run by TCRdb on the PCR reads, gives a single entry per CDR3 protein. The sample consists of about 540,000 distinct CDR3 sequences, around 18% of them appearing once. Here the sequenced sample was PBMCs from the stem cell graft donor, taken from the stem cell graft. The sequence came from a human donor who donated a stem cell graft to a child with acute lymphoblastic leukemia.

The CDR3 nucleotides are TGCAGTGCTAGAGAATGGGAGCTCCTCATGAACACTGAAGCTTTCTTT. Its translation: CSAREWELLMNTEAFF. This chain uses TRBV20-1 with TRBJ1-1; no reliable D call. Trimming took 0 bases from V and 0 from J, leaving 14 bases between them. Germline assignment: CDR1 DFQATT and CDR2 SNEGSKA (reference sequence). CDR3 size: 16 residues.